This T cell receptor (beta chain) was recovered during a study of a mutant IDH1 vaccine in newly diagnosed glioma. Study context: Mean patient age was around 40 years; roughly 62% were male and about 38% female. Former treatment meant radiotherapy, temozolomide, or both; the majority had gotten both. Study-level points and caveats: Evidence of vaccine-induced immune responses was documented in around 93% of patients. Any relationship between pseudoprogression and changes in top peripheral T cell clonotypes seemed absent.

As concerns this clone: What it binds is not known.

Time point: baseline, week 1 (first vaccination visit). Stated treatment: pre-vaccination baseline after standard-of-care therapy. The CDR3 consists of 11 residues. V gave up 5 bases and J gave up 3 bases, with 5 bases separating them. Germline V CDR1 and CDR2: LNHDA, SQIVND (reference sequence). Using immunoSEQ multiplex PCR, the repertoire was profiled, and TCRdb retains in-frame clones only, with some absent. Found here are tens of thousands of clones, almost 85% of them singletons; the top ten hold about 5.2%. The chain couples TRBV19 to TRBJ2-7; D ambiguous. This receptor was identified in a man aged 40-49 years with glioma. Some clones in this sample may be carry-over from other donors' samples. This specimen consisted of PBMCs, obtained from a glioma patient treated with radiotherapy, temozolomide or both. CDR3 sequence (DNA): TGTGCCAGTAGTTCGGGCTACGAGCAGTACTTC. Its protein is CASSSGYEQYF.